This section outlines one TCR beta chain sequence together with its context. The CDR3 loop spans 14 amino acids. Germline CDR1 SGHTS, CDR2 YDEGEE. The V end was cut by 1 base, the J end by 3 bases, with 8 bases between. This sample is drawn from a study of T cell responses to AZD1222 COVID-19 vaccine. TCRdb's table, derived via immunoSEQ multiplex PCR, lists solely in-frame clones and lacks some. The data show about 78,000 clones, roughly 88% seen once. The sample in question was peripheral blood, obtained 28 days after the second AZD1222 dose. The receptor's source is an adult who received the AZD1222 COVID-19 vaccine. V gene TRBV5-8 combines with J gene TRBJ1-3; D call uncertain. The CDR3 sequence is CASSLIDLGNTIYF. CDR3 bases: TGTGCCAGCAGCTTGATCGACCTTGGAAACACCATATATTTT. The whole variable domain, filled in from reference TRBV5-8 and TRBJ1-3, reads EAGVTQSPTHLIKTRGQQATLRCSPISGHTSVYWYQQALGLGLQFLLWYDEGEERNRGNFPPRFSGRQFPNYSSELNVNALELEDSALYLCASSLIDLGNTIYFGEGSWLTVV.